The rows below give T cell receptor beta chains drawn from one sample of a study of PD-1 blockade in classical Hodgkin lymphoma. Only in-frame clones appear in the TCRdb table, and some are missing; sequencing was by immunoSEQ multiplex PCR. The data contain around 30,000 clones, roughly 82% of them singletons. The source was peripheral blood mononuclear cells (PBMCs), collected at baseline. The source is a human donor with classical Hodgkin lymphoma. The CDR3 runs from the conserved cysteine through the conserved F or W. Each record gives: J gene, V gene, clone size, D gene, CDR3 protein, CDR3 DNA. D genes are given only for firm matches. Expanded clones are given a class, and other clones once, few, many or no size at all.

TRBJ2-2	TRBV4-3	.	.	CASSLKGGTGELFF	TGCGCCAGCAGCCTAAAGGGTGGGACCGGGGAGCTGTTTTTT
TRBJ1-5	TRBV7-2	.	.	CASSSRVGGDQPQHF	TGTGCCAGCAGCTCCAGGGTAGGAGGTGATCAGCCCCAGCATTTT
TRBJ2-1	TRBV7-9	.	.	CASSLAREQFF	TGTGCCAGCAGCTTAGCACGTGAGCAGTTCTTC
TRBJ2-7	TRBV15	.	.	CATSREPVSYEQYF	TGTGCCACCAGCAGAGAACCCGTCTCCTACGAGCAGTACTTC
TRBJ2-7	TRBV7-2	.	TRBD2	CASSLSGGAYEQYF	TGTGCCAGCAGCCTAAGCGGGGGGGCGTACGAGCAGTACTTC
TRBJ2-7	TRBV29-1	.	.	CSVGPGEYEQYF	TGCAGCGTTGGGCCCGGGGAATACGAGCAGTACTTC
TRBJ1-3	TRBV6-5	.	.	CASSYRPISGNTIYF	TGTGCCAGCAGTTACCGGCCGATCTCTGGAAACACCATATATTTT
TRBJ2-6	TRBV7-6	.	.	CASSLVASGANVLTF	TGTGCCAGCAGCTTAGTAGCCTCTGGGGCCAACGTCCTGACTTTC
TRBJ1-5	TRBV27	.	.	CASRTGLNQPQHF	TGTGCCAGCAGAACAGGGCTCAATCAGCCCCAGCATTTT
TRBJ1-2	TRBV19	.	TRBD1	CASSGTGRGYTF	TGTGCCTCTTCCGGGACAGGGCGAGGCTACACCTTC
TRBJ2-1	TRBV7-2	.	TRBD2	CASSQLAENNEQFF	TGTGCCAGCAGCCAACTAGCGGAGAACAATGAGCAGTTCTTC
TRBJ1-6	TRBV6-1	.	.	CASWRYHDNSPLHF	TGTGCCAGCTGGCGGTATCACGATAATTCACCCCTCCACTTT
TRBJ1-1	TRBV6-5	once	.	CASSTPGTGVAFF	TGTGCCAGCAGTACCCCCGGGACTGGGGTGGCTTTCTTT
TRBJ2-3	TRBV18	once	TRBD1	CASHPGTVDTQYF	TGTGCCAGCCACCCCGGGACAGTAGATACGCAGTATTTT
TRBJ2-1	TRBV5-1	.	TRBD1	CASKPSTGVEQFF	TGCGCCAGCAAACCCTCGACAGGGGTTGAGCAGTTCTTC
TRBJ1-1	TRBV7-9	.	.	CASSSTVNTEAFF	TGTGCCAGCAGCTCGACAGTGAACACTGAAGCTTTCTTT
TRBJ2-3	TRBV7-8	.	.	CASSPGTGTDTQYF	TGTGCCAGCAGCCCAGGGACTGGCACAGATACGCAGTATTTT
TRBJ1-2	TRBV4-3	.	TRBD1	CASSLSDRGLGYTF	TGCGCCAGCAGCCTTTCGGACAGGGGACTTGGCTACACCTTC
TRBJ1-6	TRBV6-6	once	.	CASSYSAGLDNSPLHF	TGTGCCAGCAGTTACTCTGCGGGGCTAGACAATTCACCCCTCCACTTT
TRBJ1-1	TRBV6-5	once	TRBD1	CASSSPGGFAFF	TGTGCCAGCAGTTCACCAGGGGGATTTGCTTTCTTT
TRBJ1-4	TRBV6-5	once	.	CASSYLDATNEKLFF	TGTGCCAGCAGTTACCTAGATGCAACTAATGAAAAACTGTTTTTT
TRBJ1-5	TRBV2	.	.	CASSGDPSNQPQHF	TGTGCCAGCAGTGGGGACCCCAGCAATCAGCCCCAGCATTTT
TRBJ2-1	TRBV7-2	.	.	CASSLDSPRNEQFF	TGTGCCAGCAGCTTAGATTCCCCTAGGAATGAGCAGTTCTTC
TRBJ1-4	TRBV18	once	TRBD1	CASSPRDRGGTNEKLFF	TGTGCCAGCTCACCACGGGACAGGGGAGGAACTAATGAAAAACTGTTTTTT
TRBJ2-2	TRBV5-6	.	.	CASSLGHNTGELFF	TGTGCCAGCAGCCTCGGACATAACACCGGGGAGCTGTTTTTT
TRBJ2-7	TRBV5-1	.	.	CASSGVYGGEQYF	TGCGCCAGCAGCGGGGTCTATGGCGGCGAGCAGTACTTC
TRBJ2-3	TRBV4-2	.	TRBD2	CASSQVGGTSETQYF	TGTGCCAGCAGCCAAGTGGGAGGGACTAGCGAGACGCAGTATTTT
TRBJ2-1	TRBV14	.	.	CASSQDWTVYNEQFF	TGTGCCAGCAGCCAAGATTGGACTGTCTACAATGAGCAGTTCTTC
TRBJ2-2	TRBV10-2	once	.	CASSESTWGAVTGELFF	TGCGCCAGCAGTGAGTCGACCTGGGGGGCCGTCACCGGGGAGCTGTTTTTT
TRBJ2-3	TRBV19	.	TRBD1	CASSMGLQGVGTDTQYF	TGTGCCAGTAGTATGGGCCTACAGGGGGTAGGGACAGATACGCAGTATTTT
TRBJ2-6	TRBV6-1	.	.	CASSARVSGANVLTF	TGTGCCAGCAGTGCCAGGGTCTCTGGGGCCAACGTCCTGACTTTC
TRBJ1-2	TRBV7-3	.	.	CASTEGGTYGYTF	TGTGCCAGCACCGAGGGGGGCACCTATGGCTACACCTTC
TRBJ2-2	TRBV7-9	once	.	CASSLTGMRTGELFF	TGTGCCAGCAGCTTAACCGGAATGAGAACCGGGGAGCTGTTTTTT
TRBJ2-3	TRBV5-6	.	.	CASSLGDTQYF	TGTGCCAGCAGCTTGGGAGATACGCAGTATTTT
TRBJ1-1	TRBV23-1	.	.	CASSQTRGTEAFF	TGCGCCAGCAGTCAGACCAGGGGAACTGAAGCTTTCTTT
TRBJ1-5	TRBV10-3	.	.	CAISRGSNQPQHF	TGTGCCATCTCCCGGGGAAGCAATCAGCCCCAGCATTTT
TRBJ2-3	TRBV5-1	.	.	CASADSDTQYF	TGCGCCAGCGCCGACTCGGATACGCAGTATTTT
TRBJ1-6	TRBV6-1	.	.	CASSEALRGPYNSPLHF	TGTGCCAGCAGTGAAGCGCTGAGGGGCCCCTATAATTCACCCCTCCACTTT
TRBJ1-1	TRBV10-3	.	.	CAIREQISLGPEAFF	TGTGCCATCAGAGAACAGATCTCCTTGGGTCCTGAAGCTTTCTTT